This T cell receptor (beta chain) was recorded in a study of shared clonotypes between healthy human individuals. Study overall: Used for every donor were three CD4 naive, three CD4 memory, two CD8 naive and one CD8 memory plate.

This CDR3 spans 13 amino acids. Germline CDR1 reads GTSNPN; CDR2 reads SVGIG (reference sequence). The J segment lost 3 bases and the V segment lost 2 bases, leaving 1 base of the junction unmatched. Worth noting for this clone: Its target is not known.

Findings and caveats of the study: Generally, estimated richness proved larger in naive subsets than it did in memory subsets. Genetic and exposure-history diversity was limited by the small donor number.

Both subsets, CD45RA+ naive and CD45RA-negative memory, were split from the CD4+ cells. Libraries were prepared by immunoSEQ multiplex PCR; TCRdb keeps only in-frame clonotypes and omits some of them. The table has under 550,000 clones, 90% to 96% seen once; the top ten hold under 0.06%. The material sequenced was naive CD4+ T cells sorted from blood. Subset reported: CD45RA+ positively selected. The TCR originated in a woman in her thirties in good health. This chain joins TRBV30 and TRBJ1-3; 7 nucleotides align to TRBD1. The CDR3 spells CAWSTGDGNTIYF. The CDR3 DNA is TGTGCCTGGAGTACAGGGGATGGAAACACCATATATTTT. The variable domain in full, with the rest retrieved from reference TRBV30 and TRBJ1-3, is SQTIHQWPATLVQPVGSPLSLECTVEGTSNPNLYWYRQAAGRGLQLLFYSVGIGQISSEVPQNLSASRPQDRQFILSSKKLLLSDSGFYLCAWSTGDGNTIYFGEGSWLTVV.